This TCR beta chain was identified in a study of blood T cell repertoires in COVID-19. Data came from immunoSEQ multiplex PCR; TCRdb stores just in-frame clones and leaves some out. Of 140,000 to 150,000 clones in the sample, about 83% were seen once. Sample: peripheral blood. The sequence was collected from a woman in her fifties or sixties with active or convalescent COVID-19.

CDR3: CASSPFEQFTGELFF. The DNA of the CDR3 is TGTGCCAGCTCACCGTTCGAACAGTTCACCGGGGAGCTGTTTTTT. V and J are TRBV18 and TRBJ2-2; D is undetermined. V lost 3 bases and J lost 4, with 12 bases in between. In germline, CDR1 is KGHSH, CDR2 LQKENI. This CDR3 has 15 residues. The complete variable domain, with remaining parts taken from reference TRBV18 and TRBJ2-2, reads NAGVMQNPRHLVRRRGQEARLRCSPMKGHSHVYWYRQLPEEGLKFMVYLQKENIIDESGMPKERFSAEFPKEGPSILRIQQVVRGDSAAYFCASSPFEQFTGELFFGEGSRLTVL.